Listed here are 29 T cell receptor beta chains from one sample, sequenced in a study of OX40 agonist ivuxolimab in advanced cancers. Measured with immunoSEQ multiplex PCR; TCRdb has only the in-frame clones, and not every one. The repertoire consists of 30,000 to 35,000 clones, with around four fifths occurring once and the leading ten covering roughly 15%. This specimen was CD4+ or CD8+ T cells sorted from blood, taken in a trial of the OX40 agonist ivuxolimab. The receptors derive from an adult with an advanced solid tumor such as melanoma, head and neck, liver or kidney cancer.

The rearrangement uses TRBV11-1 and TRBJ1-2; tentatively, D is TRBD1 (5 bases). The germline V gene has CDR1 SGHAT and CDR2 FQDESV (reference sequence). V was trimmed by 0 bases and J by 0 bases, leaving 11 bases between them. This CDR3 comprises 16 residues. The CDR3 here is CASSLAGLGANYGYTF. The CDR3 DNA reads TGTGCCAGCAGCTTAGCGGGACTGGGAGCTAACTATGGCTACACCTTC.

The gene calls are TRBV7-2 and TRBJ1-1; D is perhaps TRBD1 (5 bases). The CDR3 has 13 amino acids. The V and J ends lost 6 bases and 0 bases respectively, with 8 bases between them. Germline V CDR1 and CDR2: SGHTA, FQGNSA. CDR3: CASSRQLNTEAFF. For the CDR3, the DNA is TGTGCCAGCAGTCGACAGCTGAACACTGAAGCTTTCTTT.

The chain carries TRBV5-6 and TRBJ2-7; possibly TRBD1 for D (6 bases). CDR1 and CDR2 from the germline V gene are SGHDT and YYEEEE. This CDR3 comprises 17 residues. V was shortened by 3 bases and J by 0 bases, with 19 bases between the two germline ends. This chain's CDR3 is CASSSILRGPSSYEQYF. The CDR3 region has the DNA TGTGCCAGCAGCTCCATCCTCAGGGGCCCCTCCTCCTACGAGCAGTACTTC.

This clone appeared once. The rearrangement uses TRBV5-1 and TRBJ1-3; TRBD1 is a possible D gene (5 bases). Germline V CDR1 and CDR2: SGHRS, YFSETQ. The CDR3 runs to 14 residues. V dropped 2 bases and J dropped 0 bases, with 6 bases sitting between them. The CDR3 nucleotides read TGCGCCAGCAGCTTCGACAGCTCTGGAAACACCATATATTTT. This gives the protein CASSFDSSGNTIYF.

The chain is built from TRBV7-8 and TRBJ2-7, with 7 bases lining up with TRBD1. Germline V gene data show CDR1 as SGHVS and CDR2 as FQNEAQ. The junction had 21 bases not matched to a gene; V was cut back by 1 base and J by 6 bases. The CDR3 is 19 amino acids. CDR3 loop: CASSLEGASLMFRLSEQYF. In DNA form, the CDR3 reads TGTGCCAGCAGCTTAGAGGGGGCGAGCTTGATGTTTAGATTATCCGAGCAGTACTTC.

This clone has only one observation. This chain joins TRBV7-9 and TRBJ2-7; possible D gene TRBD2, 6 bases. The V end was cut by 8 bases, the J end by 6 bases, with 11 bases between. The CDR3 length is 11 residues. Germline V gene sequence: CDR1 SEHNR, CDR2 FQNEAQ (reference sequence). The CDR3 DNA is TGTGCCAGCGCCCGGGGGAGCGAGCAGTACTTC. It specifies CASARGSEQYF.

Relative to its sample, this clone is medium-sized. Other DNA variants within this sample encode the same CDR3. The V call is TRBV7-3, the J call TRBJ1-1; TRBD1 is a possible D gene (6 bases). Trimming cost V 5 bases and J 4 bases, with 14 bases left between them. Germline values: CDR1 SGHTA, CDR2 FQGTGA. The CDR3 totals 14 residues. DNA of the CDR3: TGTGCCAGCAGCCCGGGGGGGGCTTCCACTGAAGCTTTCTTT. Translation gives CASSPGGASTEAFF.

This clone came up a few times. The chain employs TRBV28 and TRBJ2-7; the D gene is possibly TRBD1 (6 bases). CDR1 is MDHEN and CDR2 is SYDVKM in the germline V gene. Deletions cut 7 bases from V and 2 bases from J, with 12 bases between. CDR3 length: 13 residues. CDR3 sequence (DNA): TGTGCCAGCAAATGGGGGCACGCCTACGAGCAGTACTTC. This gives the protein CASKWGHAYEQYF. Supplemented by reference TRBV28 and TRBJ2-7, the full variable domain reads DVKVTQSSRYLVKRTGEKVFLECVQDMDHENMFWYRQDPGLGLRLIYFSYDVKMKEKGDIPEGYSVSREKKERFSLILESASTNQTSMYLCASKWGHAYEQYFGPGTRLTVT.

The CDR3 region is CASSLTGTNLYGYTF. The CDR3 DNA reads TGTGCCAGCAGCTTAACCGGGACCAATCTCTATGGCTACACCTTC. The rearrangement links TRBV7-8 to TRBJ1-2; TRBD1 might be the D (5 bases). V lost 2 bases and J 4 bases, leaving 14 bases between the germline ends. Germline CDR1 is SGHVS and CDR2 is FQNEAQ. The CDR3 contains 15 residues.

V usage is TRBV7-9 and J usage is TRBJ2-2; 8 nucleotides align to TRBD2. Germline CDR1 reads SEHNR; CDR2 reads FQNEAQ (reference sequence). The CDR3 sequence is 16 residues long. Losses at the gene ends were 5 bases for V and 4 bases for J; bases not matched to a gene: 9. CDR3 residues: CASSTGGAGGTGELFF. CDR3 nucleotide sequence: TGTGCCAGCAGCACCGGGGGGGCCGGCGGCACCGGGGAGCTGTTTTTT.

The sample holds a few counts of this clone. This rearrangement joins TRBV27 to TRBJ2-7, with 8 bases aligning to TRBD2. The CDR3 length is 15 residues. Germline V gene data show CDR1 as MNHEY and CDR2 as SMNVEV (reference sequence). V dropped 2 bases and J dropped 0; count of bases not matched to a gene: 3. The CDR3: CASSLVSGSSYEQYF. CDR3 bases: TGTGCCAGCAGTTTAGTGAGCGGGAGCTCCTACGAGCAGTACTTC.

Concerning this clone: Germline and junction disagree at one end, which may indicate a read error. This chain joins TRBV29-1 and TRBJ2-7, with TRBD2 matching over 10 bases. CDR1 SQVTM and CDR2 ANQGSEA come from the germline V gene. The CDR3 covers 14 residues. The CDR3 sequence: CSVTPIAGGYERYF. CDR3 nucleotide sequence: TGCAGCGTTACCCCCATAGCGGGAGGATACGAGCGGTACTTC.

CDR3 protein: CASSLSAGLQETQYF. The CDR3 DNA sequence: TGTGCCAGCAGCTTAAGCGCAGGCCTACAAGAGACCCAGTACTTC. The rearrangement joins TRBV7-6 to TRBJ2-5; no reliable D call. The CDR3 extends over 15 amino acids. The V gene's germline CDR1 is SGHVS and CDR2 FNYEAQ. Trimming stripped 2 bases from V and 2 bases from J, with 12 bases between.

The V and J genes are TRBV5-8 and TRBJ2-3; TRBD1 aligns across 9 bases. The CDR3 totals 16 residues. Per germline, CDR1 SGHTS and CDR2 YDEGEE. Trimming at V came to 0 bases and at J to 6 bases, leaving 8 bases not matched to a gene. CDR3 residues: CASSLEGRGQGDTQYF. The CDR3 DNA is TGTGCCAGCAGCTTGGAAGGAAGGGGACAGGGCGATACGCAGTATTTT.

The gene calls are TRBV15 and TRBJ2-5; no clear D. Trimming shortened V by 4 bases and J by 1 base, and 13 bases separated the two germline ends. Germline CDR1 LNHNV, CDR2 YYDKDF (reference sequence). There are 15 residues in the CDR3. The CDR3 DNA follows: TGTGCCACCAGCATGGGCGGAACCCCCCAAGAGACCCAGTACTTC. It encodes CATSMGGTPQETQYF.

The chain employs TRBV28 and TRBJ1-4, with a possible D match to TRBD1 (5 bases). Trimming shortened V by 7 bases and J by 5 bases, and 17 bases separated the two germline ends. CDR3 size: 15 residues. From germline, CDR1 is MDHEN and CDR2 SYDVKM. The CDR3 spells CASTIGGEGNEKLFF. DNA of the CDR3: TGTGCCAGCACCATCGGGGGGGAGGGGAATGAAAAACTGTTTTTT. The full variable domain, rest sourced from reference TRBV28 and TRBJ1-4, is DVKVTQSSRYLVKRTGEKVFLECVQDMDHENMFWYRQDPGLGLRLIYFSYDVKMKEKGDIPEGYSVSREKKERFSLILESASTNQTSMYLCASTIGGEGNEKLFFGSGTQLSVL.

This sequence joins TRBV28 and TRBJ1-5; 10 positions agree with TRBD1. Trimming cost V 10 bases and J 2 bases; bases outside gene matches: 5. Germline CDR1 MDHEN, CDR2 SYDVKM. CDR3 length: 14 residues. CDR3 nucleotides: TGTGCCATCGGGACAGGGGTGGGCAATCAGCCCCAGCATTTT. Protein: CAIGTGVGNQPQHF. Full variable domain (remainder filled in from reference TRBV28 and TRBJ1-5): DVKVTQSSRYLVKRTGEKVFLECVQDMDHENMFWYRQDPGLGLRLIYFSYDVKMKEKGDIPEGYSVSREKKERFSLILESASTNQTSMYLCAIGTGVGNQPQHFGDGTRLSIL.

The CDR3 is CATLPQAGAPLHF. CDR3 in DNA: TGTGCCACCCTACCCCAGGCTGGGGCACCCCTCCACTTT. This rearrangement joins TRBV6-5 to TRBJ1-6; D not resolved. Germline CDR1 and CDR2: MNHEY and SVGAGI. V lost 10 bases, J lost 11 bases, and 18 bases lay in between. The CDR3 totals 13 residues.

The gene calls are TRBV5-1 and TRBJ1-3; no clear D. Trimming removed 0 bases at V and 0 bases at J, with 4 bases between. Germline V gene data show CDR1 as SGHRS and CDR2 as YFSETQ. The CDR3 totals 14 residues. The CDR3 is CASSLDSSGNTIYF. Here the CDR3 DNA reads TGCGCCAGCAGCTTGGACAGCTCTGGAAACACCATATATTTT.

J is TRBJ2-2 and V is TRBV2; 10 nucleotides agree with TRBD2. CDR3 size: 15 residues. Losses at the gene ends were 6 bases for V and 5 bases for J; bases not matched to a gene: 6. Germline lookup yields CDR1 SNHLY and CDR2 FYNNEI. The CDR3 spells CASSISGRRTGELFF. CDR3 DNA sequence: TGTGCCAGCAGCATTAGCGGGAGGCGAACCGGGGAGCTGTTTTTT. Full variable domain (outside the CDR3, taken from reference TRBV2 and TRBJ2-2): EPEVTQTPSHQVTQMGQEVILRCVPISNHLYFYWYRQILGQKVEFLVSFYNNEISEKSEIFDDQFSVERPDGSNFTLKIRSTKLEDSAMYFCASSISGRRTGELFFGEGSRLTVL.

Only a few counts were recorded for this clone. The rearrangement links TRBV6-1 to TRBJ2-7; D perhaps matches TRBD2 (7 bases). The V gene lost 1 base and the J gene lost 3 bases, with 13 bases spanning the gap. This CDR3 has 15 amino acids. Germline V CDR1 and CDR2: MNHNS, SASEGT. The CDR3 loop is CASSEGTGRDYEQYF. CDR3 nucleotides: TGTGCCAGCAGTGAAGGTACAGGGAGGGACTACGAGCAGTACTTC.

V and J are TRBV18 and TRBJ2-2; 10 bases agree with TRBD2. The CDR3 contains 17 residues. Germline V gives CDR1 KGHSH, CDR2 LQKENI. Trimming removed 4 bases from V and 0 bases from J; junction bases left unmatched: 5. The CDR3 DNA sequence: TGTGCCAGCTCACTTCAACTAGCGGGACCGAACACCGGGGAGCTGTTTTTT. Its protein is CASSLQLAGPNTGELFF.

In DNA form, the CDR3 reads TGCGCCAGCAGCTTTAACCCCCAGGGGCTAGGCTACACCTTC. This translates into CASSFNPQGLGYTF. The gene calls are TRBV5-1 and TRBJ1-2; weak D call: TRBD1 (6 bases). CDR3 length equals 14 residues. Germline V gives CDR1 SGHRS, CDR2 YFSETQ. V gave up 2 bases and J gave up 8 bases, with 16 bases separating them.

The chain carries TRBV9 and TRBJ1-2; the D is unclear. In germline, CDR1 is SGDLS, CDR2 YYNGEE. This CDR3 has 13 residues. The ends were cut back, 3 bases at V and 3 bases at J, with 9 bases in the middle. The CDR3 nucleotides read TGTGCCAGCAGCGACAGATTAGACTATGGCTACACCTTC. It codes for CASSDRLDYGYTF. Looking up the rest from reference TRBV9 and TRBJ1-2 gives the full variable domain: DSGVTQTPKHLITATGQRVTLRCSPRSGDLSVYWYQQSLDQGLQFLIQYYNGEERAKGNILERFSAQQFPDLHSELNLSSLELGDSALYFCASSDRLDYGYTFGSGTRLTVV.

This sequence joins TRBV5-1 and TRBJ2-7; 9 nucleotides match TRBD2. Germline loops: CDR1 SGHRS, CDR2 YFSETQ. This CDR3 spans 17 amino acids. Trimming at V came to 1 base and at J to 3 bases, leaving 11 bases not matched to a gene. The CDR3 coding sequence is TGCGCCAGCAGCTTGAATAGCGGGAGTACGGTAAGCTACGAGCAGTACTTC. As protein: CASSLNSGSTVSYEQYF.

The rearrangement links TRBV18 to TRBJ2-2, with 9 bases aligning to TRBD1. CDR3 length: 15 amino acids. The germline gives CDR1 KGHSH, CDR2 LQKENI. Unmatched junction bases numbered 7, after V lost 6 bases and J lost 5 bases. The CDR3 loop is CASSPGQGTTGELFF. The CDR3 DNA is TGTGCCAGCTCTCCGGGACAGGGAACAACCGGGGAGCTGTTTTTT. The full variable domain, with the rest looked up from reference TRBV18 and TRBJ2-2, is NAGVMQNPRHLVRRRGQEARLRCSPMKGHSHVYWYRQLPEEGLKFMVYLQKENIIDESGMPKERFSAEFPKEGPSILRIQQVVRGDSAAYFCASSPGQGTTGELFFGEGSRLTVL.

CDR3 residues: CASTPGIASRGNTIYF. CDR3 nucleotide sequence: TGTGCCAGCACTCCCGGAATCGCTTCCCGAGGAAACACCATATATTTT. This chain joins TRBV2 and TRBJ1-3; D is undetermined. The CDR3 has 16 residues. V lost 7 bases and J 4 bases, leaving 20 bases between the germline ends. Germline values: CDR1 SNHLY, CDR2 FYNNEI.

This clone appeared once. The chain has TRBV9 and TRBJ1-2, with D unclear. Germline V lookup: CDR1 SGDLS, CDR2 YYNGEE. The CDR3 covers 15 residues. Deletions cut 0 bases from V and 1 base from J, with 10 bases between. The CDR3 loop is CASSVAKGVNYGYTF. Here the CDR3 DNA reads TGTGCCAGCAGCGTAGCTAAGGGAGTTAACTATGGCTACACCTTC. Full variable domain (rest looked up from reference TRBV9 and TRBJ1-2): DSGVTQTPKHLITATGQRVTLRCSPRSGDLSVYWYQQSLDQGLQFLIQYYNGEERAKGNILERFSAQQFPDLHSELNLSSLELGDSALYFCASSVAKGVNYGYTFGSGTRLTVV.

This clone has a handful of counts. The chain recombines TRBV19 with TRBJ1-4; TRBD1 agrees at 8 bases. Germline V gene sequence: CDR1 LNHDA, CDR2 SQIVND (reference sequence). Trimming removed 8 bases from V and 0 bases from J; junction bases left unmatched: 2. This CDR3 is built from 14 residues. Here the CDR3 reads CASSTGATNEKLFF. In nucleotides, the CDR3 is TGTGCCAGTTCGACAGGGGCAACTAATGAAAAACTGTTTTTT.